This entry lists 6 T cell receptor beta chains sequenced from one sample in a study of OX40 agonist ivuxolimab in advanced cancers. Measured with immunoSEQ multiplex PCR; TCRdb has only the in-frame clones, and not every one. The sample has 55,000 to 75,000 clones; 86% are singletons. The input for sequencing was CD4+ or CD8+ T cells sorted from blood, taken in a trial of the OX40 agonist ivuxolimab. These receptors all come from an adult with an advanced solid tumor such as melanoma, head and neck, liver or kidney cancer.

The rearrangement joins TRBV2 to TRBJ1-1; 7 bases are a match to TRBD1. Germline V gene sequence: CDR1 SNHLY, CDR2 FYNNEI. Trimming took 3 bases from V and 6 from J; bases not matched to a gene: 7. This CDR3 comprises 14 residues. CDR3: CASSDSGGIAEAFF. CDR3 sequence (DNA): TGTGCCAGCAGTGACTCAGGGGGTATTGCTGAAGCTTTCTTT.

The chain couples TRBV6-1 to TRBJ2-1; D unresolved. Germline V CDR1 and CDR2: MNHNS, SASEGT. V lost 7 bases to trimming and J lost 1 base, with 11 bases between them. The CDR3 has 14 amino acids. The CDR3 DNA follows: TGTGCCAGCAATCCAGGCCCGTCCTACAATGAGCAGTTCTTC. Protein: CASNPGPSYNEQFF.

V usage is TRBV11-3 and J usage is TRBJ1-4; D uncertain. This CDR3 region has 11 residues. Germline V gene lookup returns CDR1 SGHNT and CDR2 YENEEA. Trimming removed 5 bases at V and 7 bases at J, with 5 bases between. CDR3 DNA: TGTGCCAGCAGCGCCACTGAAAAACTGTTTTTT. Translating gives CASSATEKLFF.

The chain links TRBV27 to TRBJ1-1, with D possibly being TRBD1 (6 bases). Deletions cut 5 bases from V and 5 bases from J, with 18 bases between. The CDR3 length is 15 residues. CDR1 is MNHEY, CDR2 SMNVEV, per germline (reference sequence). CDR3 sequence: CASSPGGGIFTEAFF. The DNA of the CDR3 is TGTGCCAGCAGTCCGGGGGGGGGCATATTTACTGAAGCTTTCTTT.

The V gene is TRBV6-6, the J gene TRBJ1-5; D uncertain. Germline V CDR1 and CDR2: MNHNY, SVGAGI (reference sequence). CDR3 length: 14 amino acids. V dropped 9 bases and J dropped 2 bases, with 14 bases sitting between them. CDR3: CASTVAPRNQPQHF. The DNA of the CDR3 is TGTGCCAGTACAGTGGCTCCCCGCAATCAGCCCCAGCATTTT.

In this sample, this clone turned up a few times. Other DNA variants within this sample encode the same CDR3. V is TRBV20-1 and J is TRBJ2-5; tentative D call: TRBD2 (6 bases). The V end lost 3 bases, the J end lost 5 bases, and 7 bases lay between the germline ends. CDR3 length: 11 residues. CDR1 is DFQATT and CDR2 is SNEGSKA in the germline V gene (reference sequence). The CDR3 here is CSASGSETQYF. The DNA for the CDR3 is TGCAGTGCTAGCGGGAGTGAGACCCAGTACTTC.